The 29 T cell receptor beta chains reported below all come from one sample, sequenced in a study of cytomegalovirus exposure and HLA in healthy donors. PCR involved 60 Vbeta and 13 Jbeta primers. Sequencing used immunoSEQ multiplex PCR; TCRdb keeps in-frame clones, though not all of them. The sample has tens of thousands of clones, about 80% seen once; the top ten hold about 23%. The sequenced sample consisted of PBMCs. These receptors were taken from a woman aged 45 to 65 in good health and CMV-seropositive.

This clone was detected only a few times. This same CDR3 is encoded by further DNA sequences in the sample. This chain joins TRBV18 and TRBJ2-3; 8 bases align to TRBD2. With V trimmed by 1 base and J by 1 base, 7 bases remained unmatched. CDR3 length: 17 amino acids. CDR1 is KGHSH, CDR2 LQKENI, per germline. For the CDR3, the DNA is TGTGCCAGCTCACCACGTCCAGCGGGAGCTGGCACAGATACGCAGTATTTT. Protein: CASSPRPAGAGTDTQYF.

The chain uses TRBV4-2 and TRBJ1-4; 7 nucleotides line up with TRBD1. CDR3 length: 16 residues. Germline V gene lookup returns CDR1 LGHNA and CDR2 YNFKEQ. V gave up 4 bases and J gave up 3 bases; unmatched junction bases: 8. Here the CDR3 DNA reads TGTGCCAGCAGCCCGCCCCCCGGGACAGCTAATGAAAAACTGTTTTTT. Its protein product is CASSPPPGTANEKLFF.

This chain links TRBV18 with TRBJ2-7, with TRBD1 identical over 8 bases. The CDR3 covers 14 residues. CDR1 is KGHSH, CDR2 LQKENI, per germline. Unmatched junction bases numbered 7, after V lost 5 bases and J lost 4 bases. CDR3 nucleotide sequence: TGTGCCAGCTCATCTCGGACAGGGTTGTACGAGCAGTACTTC. It yields the protein CASSSRTGLYEQYF. The entire variable domain, with the rest obtained from reference TRBV18 and TRBJ2-7, is as follows: NAGVMQNPRHLVRRRGQEARLRCSPMKGHSHVYWYRQLPEEGLKFMVYLQKENIIDESGMPKERFSAEFPKEGPSILRIQQVVRGDSAAYFCASSSRTGLYEQYFGPGTRLTVT.

V usage is TRBV6-1 and J usage is TRBJ1-5; maybe TRBD1 (6 bases). V was shortened by 2 bases and J by 1 base, with 15 bases between the two germline ends. Germline assignment: CDR1 MNHNS and CDR2 SASEGT. This CDR3 is 17 amino acids long. This chain's CDR3 is CASSELGGAMSNQPQHF. As DNA, the CDR3 is TGTGCCAGCAGTGAACTCGGGGGGGCGATGAGCAATCAGCCCCAGCATTTT.

This chain links TRBV19 with TRBJ1-5; 7 bases agree with TRBD1. CDR1 is LNHDA, CDR2 SQIVND, per germline (reference sequence). Trimming took 4 bases from V and 4 from J; bases not matched to a gene: 13. The CDR3 runs 17 residues. Written as DNA, the CDR3 is TGTGCCAGTAGTACCTCGGGGCAGGGGGATGGTAATCAGCCCCAGCATTTT. Its protein product is CASSTSGQGDGNQPQHF.

The table lists this clone with a few counts. The CDR3 nucleotides are TGTGCCATCAGGGGGGTGGACAGGGGGCGGACTGAAGCTTTCTTT. Translating gives CAIRGVDRGRTEAFF. The chain is built from TRBV10-3 and TRBJ1-1; 11 positions match TRBD1. This CDR3 has 15 residues. Germline V lookup: CDR1 ENHRY, CDR2 SYGVKD. The ends lost 6 bases at V and 5 bases at J; junction bases unmatched: 8.

This sequence joins TRBV19 and TRBJ2-6; D gene uncertain. The V and J ends lost 7 bases and 0 bases respectively, with 4 bases between them. Germline V gives CDR1 LNHDA, CDR2 SQIVND (reference sequence). The CDR3 runs 13 residues. As DNA, the CDR3 is TGTGCCAGTACGGTCTCTGGGGCCAACGTCCTGACTTTC. Its protein is CASTVSGANVLTF.

DNA of the CDR3: TGTGCCAGCATCGGAGGGAACACCGGGGAGCTGTTTTTT. Translation gives CASIGGNTGELFF. The chain links TRBV6-1 to TRBJ2-2; D is possibly TRBD2 (5 bases). Between the trimmed V and J ends, which lost 7 bases and 1 base, there was a span of 7 bases. The CDR3 runs to 13 residues. Germline V gene sequence: CDR1 MNHNS, CDR2 SASEGT.

This clone was seen a handful of times. The rearrangement joins TRBV19 to TRBJ1-1, with TRBD1 matching 7 bases. The J segment lost 5 bases and the V segment lost 4 bases, leaving 10 bases of the junction unmatched. Looked up from germline, CDR1 is LNHDA and CDR2 is SQIVND (reference sequence). The CDR3 is made up of 15 amino acids. The CDR3 nucleotides read TGTGCCAGTAGTACAAGGACAGGACGGGGGACTGAAGCTTTCTTT. Protein: CASSTRTGRGTEAFF.

The chain carries TRBV7-6 and TRBJ2-4; a possible D gene is TRBD2 (5 bases). Trimming removed 3 bases from V and 4 bases from J, with 10 bases in between. Germline V gene lookup returns CDR1 SGHVS and CDR2 FNYEAQ. The CDR3 contains 14 residues. CDR3 in amino acids: CASSLEPGKNIQYF. DNA of the CDR3: TGTGCCAGCAGCTTGGAGCCGGGGAAAAACATTCAGTACTTC.

This chain connects TRBV6-1 to TRBJ1-6, with 11 nucleotides matching TRBD1. The V gene's germline CDR1 is MNHNS and CDR2 SASEGT. The CDR3 is 17 amino acids. The V segment lost 2 bases and the J segment 4 bases; nucleotides outside the gene matches: 4. The CDR3 DNA is TGTGCCAGCAGTGAACCCCGGGACAGGGGGTATAATTCACCCCTCCACTTT. Its translation is CASSEPRDRGYNSPLHF.

The chain uses TRBV5-4 and TRBJ2-1; 12 bases match TRBD2. There are 15 residues in the CDR3. Per the germline V gene, CDR1 is SGHNT and CDR2 is YYREEE (reference sequence). The ends lost 5 bases at V and 4 bases at J; junction bases unmatched: 4. CDR3 region: CASSLAGGQYNEQFF. In DNA form, the CDR3 reads TGTGCCAGCAGTCTAGCGGGAGGGCAATACAATGAGCAGTTCTTC. Supplemented by reference TRBV5-4 and TRBJ2-1, the full variable domain reads ETGVTQSPTHLIKTRGQQVTLRCSSQSGHNTVSWYQQALGQGPQFIFQYYREEENGRGNFPPRFSGLQFPNYSSELNVNALELDDSALYLCASSLAGGQYNEQFFGPGTRLTVL.

The chain is built from TRBV4-1 and TRBJ2-1; TRBD1 matches 10 bases. Trimming at V came to 4 bases and at J to 7 bases, leaving 7 bases not matched to a gene. The germline V gene encodes CDR1 MGHRA and CDR2 YSYEKL. CDR3 length: 15 amino acids. The CDR3 DNA is TGCGCCAGCAGCCCGACGCCGGGACAGGGGAATGAGCAGTTCTTC. It yields the protein CASSPTPGQGNEQFF.

The chain employs TRBV6-6 and TRBJ1-5; 7 bases agree with TRBD1. This CDR3 has 15 residues. Germline loops: CDR1 MNHNY, CDR2 SVGAGI (reference sequence). Trimming removed 6 bases from V and 7 bases from J; junction bases left unmatched: 12. The CDR3 region has the DNA TGTGCCAGCAGCTTACTCCGGGACAGACGACAGCCCCAGCATTTT. Translation: CASSLLRDRRQPQHF.

In this sample, this clone turned up a few times. This rearrangement joins TRBV6-1 to TRBJ2-7; 9 bases align to TRBD1. The junction had 8 bases not matched to a gene; V was cut back by 5 bases and J by 3 bases. CDR1 is MNHNS, CDR2 SASEGT, per germline. CDR3 length: 15 amino acids. The CDR3 sequence is CASSSPGTGIYEQYF. The CDR3 nucleotides read TGTGCCAGCAGTTCCCCCGGGACAGGGATCTACGAGCAGTACTTC.

This clone was recorded once. The CDR3: CASSLGAGRVGQPQHF. The DNA for the CDR3 is TGTGCCAGCAGCTTGGGGGCAGGGAGAGTTGGCCAGCCCCAGCATTTT. J is TRBJ1-5 and V is TRBV7-2; D is perhaps TRBD1 (6 bases). CDR3 length: 16 amino acids. Trimming left V 3 bases short and J 7 bases short, with 19 bases between. Per germline, CDR1 SGHTA and CDR2 FQGNSA.

CDR3 protein: CASSSSGGPRYNEQFF. As DNA, the CDR3 is TGTGCCAGCAGCTCCAGCGGGGGGCCCCGTTACAATGAGCAGTTCTTC. The chain links TRBV7-9 to TRBJ2-1; 9 nucleotides line up with TRBD2. CDR3 length: 16 residues. Trimming at V came to 4 bases and at J to 4 bases, leaving 8 bases not matched to a gene. Per the germline V gene, CDR1 is SEHNR and CDR2 is FQNEAQ (reference sequence).

This clone was seen only once. The chain carries TRBV27 and TRBJ1-1; perhaps TRBD1 as D (5 bases). The germline V gene has CDR1 MNHEY and CDR2 SMNVEV (reference sequence). V lost 2 bases to trimming and J lost 1 base, with 8 bases between them. The CDR3 consists of 14 residues. As DNA, the CDR3 is TGTGCCAGCAGTTTAGCGGGACCGAACACTGAAGCTTTCTTT. Protein product: CASSLAGPNTEAFF.

There are a few counts of this clone. V usage is TRBV5-1 and J usage is TRBJ2-2; 11 positions match TRBD2. This CDR3 spans 15 amino acids. The germline V gene has CDR1 SGHRS and CDR2 YFSETQ. The V gene end was trimmed by 4 bases and the J gene end by 6 bases; junction bases not matched to a gene: 5. CDR3 amino acids: CASSQLAGAAGELFF. Here the CDR3 DNA reads TGCGCCAGCAGCCAACTAGCGGGAGCGGCCGGGGAGCTGTTTTTT.

The rearrangement uses TRBV5-1 and TRBJ1-3; 7 positions agree with TRBD1. CDR3 length: 15 amino acids. With 4 bases clipped from V and 1 base from J, the junction kept 5 bases outside the gene matches. Germline assignment: CDR1 SGHRS and CDR2 YFSETQ. As DNA, the CDR3 is TGCGCCAGCAGCAAACTGACAGGGTCTGGAAACACCATATATTTT. Translated, it gives CASSKLTGSGNTIYF.

This sequence joins TRBV5-1 and TRBJ1-3; TRBD1 might be the D (6 bases). Trimming took 0 bases from V and 3 from J, leaving 13 bases between them. CDR3 size: 16 residues. Germline assignment: CDR1 SGHRS and CDR2 YFSETQ. CDR3 residues: CASSLAGGAGGNTIYF. The CDR3 coding sequence is TGCGCCAGCAGCTTGGCCGGGGGGGCCGGTGGAAACACCATATATTTT.

The chain links TRBV10-1 to TRBJ2-1, with 7 positions matching TRBD1. This CDR3 region has 15 residues. The V gene's germline CDR1 is WNHNN and CDR2 SYGVQD (reference sequence). Trimming at V came to 6 bases and at J to 5 bases, leaving 10 bases not matched to a gene. The CDR3 DNA reads TGCGCCAGCAGCGGAATCGGGACAGCGAACAATGAGCAGTTCTTC. It encodes CASSGIGTANNEQFF.

The J gene is TRBJ1-1, the V gene TRBV6-5; no definite D call. The CDR3 runs to 14 residues. The germline CDR1 and CDR2 sequences are MNHEY and SVGAGI. Between the trimmed V and J ends, which lost 10 bases and 2 bases, there was a span of 17 bases. The CDR3 is CATRVEWSNTEAFF. The DNA for the CDR3 is TGTGCCACCCGTGTTGAGTGGTCCAACACTGAAGCTTTCTTT.

The chain joins TRBV7-3 to TRBJ1-1; D perhaps matches TRBD1 (5 bases). Germline V gene sequence: CDR1 SGHTA, CDR2 FQGTGA. The V gene lost 5 bases and the J gene lost 1 base, with 8 bases spanning the gap. CDR3 length: 13 amino acids. CDR3 protein: CASSPQANTEAFF. DNA of the CDR3: TGTGCCAGCAGCCCACAGGCGAACACTGAAGCTTTCTTT.

The chain joins TRBV2 to TRBJ2-7; TRBD1 might be the D (5 bases). The CDR3 loop spans 14 amino acids. Looked up from germline, CDR1 is SNHLY and CDR2 is FYNNEI. The V gene lost 4 bases and the J gene lost 5 bases, with 15 bases spanning the gap. CDR3 sequence: CASSGQGGKNEQYF. The CDR3 DNA sequence: TGTGCCAGCAGTGGGCAGGGTGGAAAAAACGAGCAGTACTTC.

The chain employs TRBV6-5 and TRBJ2-3; TRBD2 matches at 9 bases. Looked up from germline, CDR1 is MNHEY and CDR2 is SVGAGI. The ends lost 5 bases at V and 2 bases at J; junction bases unmatched: 2. The CDR3 sequence is 14 residues long. The CDR3 coding sequence is TGTGCCAGCAGTCCGGGACTAGCCACAGATACGCAGTATTTT. It codes for CASSPGLATDTQYF.

The chain is built from TRBV7-2 and TRBJ2-7, with 7 bases fitting TRBD2. Germline values: CDR1 SGHTA, CDR2 FQGNSA. J was trimmed by 3 bases and V by 3 bases; bases with no gene match: 2. The CDR3 totals 13 residues. CDR3 nucleotide sequence: TGTGCCAGCAGCTTCGGGGGGTTCTACGAGCAGTACTTC. Encoded protein: CASSFGGFYEQYF.

A remark on this clone: Other DNA sequences in this sample translate to the same CDR3. The genes are TRBV4-1 and TRBJ1-2; D is unresolved. This CDR3 spans 14 amino acids. V lost 7 bases to trimming and J lost 7 bases, with 19 bases between them. Per the germline V gene, CDR1 is MGHRA and CDR2 is YSYEKL. DNA for the CDR3: TGCGCCAGCACCCCAAGACTCCTCAACGGTGGCTACACCTTC. This sequence encodes CASTPRLLNGGYTF.

The rearrangement links TRBV10-1 to TRBJ1-1, with D maybe TRBD1 (6 bases). The CDR3 runs to 14 residues. V lost 3 bases and J 5 bases, leaving 13 bases between the germline ends. Germline CDR1 and CDR2: WNHNN and SYGVQD (reference sequence). CDR3 sequence: CASSDSTGWTEAFF. In DNA form, the CDR3 reads TGCGCCAGCAGTGATAGTACAGGGTGGACTGAAGCTTTCTTT.